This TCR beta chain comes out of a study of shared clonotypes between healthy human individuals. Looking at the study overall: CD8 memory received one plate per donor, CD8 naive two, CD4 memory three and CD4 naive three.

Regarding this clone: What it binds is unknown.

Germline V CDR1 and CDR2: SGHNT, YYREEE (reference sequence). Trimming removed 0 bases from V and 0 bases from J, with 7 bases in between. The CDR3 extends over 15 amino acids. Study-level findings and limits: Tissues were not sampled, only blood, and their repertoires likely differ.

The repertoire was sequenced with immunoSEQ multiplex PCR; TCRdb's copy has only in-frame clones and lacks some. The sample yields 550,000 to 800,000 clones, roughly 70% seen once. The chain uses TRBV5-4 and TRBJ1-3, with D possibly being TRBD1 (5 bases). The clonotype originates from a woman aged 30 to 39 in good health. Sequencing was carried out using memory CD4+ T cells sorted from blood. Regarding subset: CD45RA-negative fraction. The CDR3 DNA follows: TGTGCCAGCAGCTTGGAGGGGACCTCTGGAAACACCATATATTTT. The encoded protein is CASSLEGTSGNTIYF.